This T cell receptor beta chain was identified in a study of blood T cell repertoires in COVID-19. Study as a whole: Researchers got acute and convalescent COVID-19 samples from the United States, Italy and Spain. From T cells, B-cell-depleted T cells, or PBMCs came the material, which was cDNA or gDNA.

This clone has only a few counts. Germline V CDR1 and CDR2: LGHDT, YNNKEL (reference sequence). With 0 bases removed from V and 6 bases from J, the gap between germline ends came to 17 bases. This CDR3 spans 17 amino acids. Original data processing: It was from reference gene primer amplification that nucleated cell counts were estimated. The data were produced by immunoSEQ multiplex PCR, yet TCRdb's version contains in-frame clones alone and is incomplete. The DNA gave D and trimming, while V, J and clone size come from that table. The sample has more than 130,000 clones, more than 80% seen once; the top ten hold over 5%.

The clonotype originates from a human donor in a cohort sampled during active COVID-19. V usage is TRBV3-1 (or the pseudogene TRBV3-2) and J usage is TRBJ1-4, with a tentative D call TRBD1 (6 bases). The specimen was peripheral blood. CDR3 in amino acids: CASSQEMLDSKYEKLFF. CDR3 DNA sequence: TGTGCCAGCAGCCAAGAGATGCTGGACAGCAAGTATGAAAAACTGTTTTTT.